These 11 T cell receptor beta chains were all obtained from the same sample, sequenced in a study of shared clonotypes between healthy human individuals. Only in-frame clones appear in the TCRdb table, and some are missing; sequencing was by immunoSEQ multiplex PCR. The sample holds 2.3 million or so clones, approximately 93% seen once. Sequenced input: naive CD4+ T cells from PBMCs. Subset meaning: CD45RA+ positively selected. These receptors came from a man between 18 and 35 years old in good health. Some clones in this sample may be carry-over from other donors' samples.

The chain employs TRBV7-2 and TRBJ2-1; 8 bases are shared with TRBD1. J gave up 2 bases and V 4 bases, and 7 bases lay outside the gene matches. CDR1 and CDR2 (germline): SGHTA, FQGNSA. There are 16 residues in the CDR3. The CDR3 sequence: CASSSAGGLPYNEQFF. The CDR3 region has the DNA TGTGCCAGCAGCTCCGCAGGGGGCCTCCCCTACAATGAGCAGTTCTTC.

Turning to this clone: The sample has other DNA sequences that encode this CDR3 too. This sequence joins TRBV11-2 and TRBJ2-7; 12 positions match TRBD1. V was pared by 3 bases and J by 6 bases, with 0 bases of the junction left unmatched. The germline CDR1 and CDR2 sequences are SGHAT and FQNNGV. The CDR3 consists of 13 residues. CDR3 bases: TGTGCCAGCAGCTTGGGACAGGGGGCCGAGCAGTACTTC. It yields the protein CASSLGQGAEQYF.

CDR3 loop: CAWSVQFSGSSQYF. Here the CDR3 DNA reads TGTGCCTGGAGTGTACAGTTTAGCGGTAGTTCGCAGTATTTT. V is TRBV30 and J is TRBJ2-3, with a weak D call TRBD2 (6 bases). In germline, CDR1 is GTSNPN, CDR2 SVGIG (reference sequence). Trimming removed 0 bases from V and 10 bases from J, with 17 bases in between. The CDR3 sequence is 14 residues long.

Of note for this clone: The same CDR3 can be traced to other DNA sequences in this sample. This chain links TRBV7-9 with TRBJ2-7; tentative D call: TRBD1 (6 bases). Trimming stripped 4 bases from V and 1 base from J, with 8 bases between. From germline, CDR1 is SEHNR and CDR2 FQNEAQ (reference sequence). The CDR3 is 13 residues long. DNA of the CDR3: TGTGCCAGCAGCTCCAGGGGTTCCTACGAGCAGTACTTC. It is translated as CASSSRGSYEQYF.

The chain links TRBV6-5 to TRBJ1-2, with D possibly being TRBD1 (6 bases). Trimming removed 4 bases from V and 3 bases from J, with 12 bases in between. The CDR3 is made up of 14 amino acids. Per the germline V gene, CDR1 is MNHEY and CDR2 is SVGAGI. CDR3 DNA: TGTGCCAGCAGTTCTGCCGGGGGCCACTATGGCTACACCTTC. Translating it yields CASSSAGGHYGYTF.

This chain joins TRBV5-1 and TRBJ2-1; D is unclear. CDR1 is SGHRS, CDR2 YFSETQ, per germline. The CDR3 totals 15 residues. V was clipped by 2 bases and J by 6 bases, with 15 bases between them. The CDR3: CASSFRIRLSNEQFF. The CDR3 DNA is TGCGCCAGCAGCTTTAGGATCCGACTCTCCAATGAGCAGTTCTTC.

The V call is TRBV7-9, the J call TRBJ2-3, with D possibly being TRBD2 (7 bases). Germline CDR1 is SEHNR and CDR2 is FQNEAQ (reference sequence). The CDR3 extends over 16 amino acids. V was clipped by 7 bases and J by 4 bases, with 21 bases between them. CDR3 protein: CASNQGGGFKSDTQYF. CDR3 nucleotide sequence: TGTGCCAGCAACCAAGGGGGGGGATTCAAGTCAGATACGCAGTATTTT.

The rearrangement uses TRBV19 and TRBJ2-3, with D possibly being TRBD1 (6 bases). Germline V gene lookup returns CDR1 LNHDA and CDR2 SQIVND (reference sequence). This CDR3 is built from 14 residues. Trimming pared 7 bases from V and 3 bases from J, leaving 14 bases between. The CDR3 bases are TGTGCCAGTACGTACAGGGCGGTTACAGATACGCAGTATTTT. As protein: CASTYRAVTDTQYF.

V usage is TRBV4-1 and J usage is TRBJ2-1; 12 bases align to TRBD2. Looked up from germline, CDR1 is MGHRA and CDR2 is YSYEKL. Unmatched junction bases numbered 2, after V lost 4 bases and J lost 4 bases. There are 15 residues in the CDR3. CDR3 sequence: CASSPLAGGYNEQFF. The CDR3 DNA reads as TGCGCCAGCAGCCCTCTAGCGGGAGGGTACAATGAGCAGTTCTTC.

V usage is TRBV14 and J usage is TRBJ1-2; D remains ambiguous. The CDR3 length is 15 residues. Germline CDR1 SGHDN, CDR2 FVKESK. Trimming removed 5 bases from V and 7 bases from J, with 20 bases in between. CDR3 nucleotides: TGTGCCAGCAGCGGATCGGTAGGCAGCGAGGGTGGCTACACCTTC. It specifies CASSGSVGSEGGYTF.

This clone was seen a single time. V is TRBV5-1 and J is TRBJ1-1, with 10 bases lining up with TRBD1. The germline V gene has CDR1 SGHRS and CDR2 YFSETQ. The CDR3 loop spans 14 amino acids. Trimming took 1 base from V and 8 from J; bases not matched to a gene: 5. The CDR3 loop reads CASSLTGTGEEAFF. For the CDR3, the DNA is TGCGCCAGCAGCTTGACCGGGACAGGGGAAGAAGCTTTCTTT.